This T cell receptor beta chain was recovered during a study of cytomegalovirus exposure and HLA in healthy donors (dated by TCRdb to the late 2010s). Study-wide context: An earlier analysis of under 600 of the donors reported approximately 290 Gb of sequence data and some 100 million unique TCR beta sequences from about 180 million T cells. An early release that covered fewer than 800 HLA-typed donors contained approximately 300 gigabases of sequencing data and 70 million to 100 million unique TCR sequences. Rather than drawing on any new phenotypic data, the later analysis identified candidate immune exposures from TCR beta sequences and the way those sequences occurred across donors. The genetic ancestry cluster associated with self-reported Caucasian donors included about 81% of the roughly 410 genotyped donors. An earlier analysis of around 640 of the donors used high-throughput TCR beta sequencing to judge whether each TCR beta V gene segment behaved as functional or pseudogenic. Donor age, sex, ethnicity and CMV serostatus were collected together with the repertoire data. Typing coverage varied by locus: 629-630 donors for A, B, C, DRB1 and DQB1; 522 for DQA1; about 590 for DPA1; approximately 450 for DPB1. To predict cytomegalovirus infection status, the study brought together high-throughput TCR immunosequencing, statistical association of individual TCRs with disease status, and machine learning. A later genetic analysis took genome-wide SNP genotypes for about 55% of the 666 donors and used that subset as a discovery cohort. The study aimed to test whether signatures of past pathogen exposure could be identified by cataloging public T cell receptors. Among some 400 genotyped donors of the cohort, an average of about 240,000 unique TCR beta nucleotide sequences was sequenced per donor, of which about 19% were non-productive. Along with the approximately 700-subject first cohort, a separate validation cohort of approximately 110 different subjects was used. Class I and class II HLA loci were covered by the typing at four-digit resolution. The study profiled the T cell repertoires of fewer than 850 subjects by immunosequencing and related them to cytomegalovirus serostatus. A later analysis re-examined previously published TCR beta repertoires from more than 600 donors and added high-resolution HLA genotyping to investigate patterns of TCR occurrence. All discovery cohort repertoires had been generated on a single sequencing platform. About five DR-DQ haplotypes were treated as single units for association and clustering because of strong linkage in the cohort.

The protocol used for the library was the immunoSEQ multiplex PCR assay. For the multiplex PCR, a mixture combining 60 forward primers for TCR Vbeta segments and 13 reverse primers for TCR Jbeta segments was used. The CDR3 region of rearranged TCR beta genes was amplified from genomic DNA by a multiplex PCR assay. Amplified TCR beta libraries were sequenced as 87-base-pair reads on the Illumina HiSeq System. On the authors' methods: A later analysis tallied tens of millions of unique TCR beta chains across the 650 to 750 repertoires, and about 12 million of those chains were shared by two or more donors. To remove PCR and sequencing errors, raw reads were error-corrected and collapsed into unique sequences using a nearest-neighbor algorithm that merged closely related sequences. V, D and J gene segments were assigned by aligning CDR3 sequences to IMGT reference sequences. For a sequence to be retained, at least a six-nucleotide match to both a V gene segment and a J gene segment was required. Rearrangements were classified as productive when the CDR3 lacked stop codons and remained in frame with V and J, and all other rearrangements were classified as non-productive. Following IMGT convention, CDR3 was defined as the stretch from the second conserved V-encoded cysteine to the conserved J-encoded phenylalanine. Sequences without an unambiguous match to a single V gene segment were excluded from the earlier analysis of a few hundred of the donors. An earlier analysis of several hundred of the donors called V segments functional above 56.7% productive rearrangements and segregating when the between-donor standard deviation exceeded 5%. To diagnose cytomegalovirus status from the catalog of TCR beta chain sequences, a statistical classification framework was built. In a later analysis, V and J genes were assigned by comparing TCR nucleotide sequences against IMGT/GENE-DB human TR gene sequences. The TCRdist pipeline was used in a later analysis to assign CDR3 sequences and most-parsimonious VDJ recombination scenarios. In a later analysis, each TCR beta chain was defined by its CDR3 amino acid sequence together with its V-gene family, and reads without a unique V-gene family were excluded. A later analysis removed over 500 highly shared, low-generation-probability nucleotide sequences to deal with suspected cross-contamination and a sequencing artifact. A later analysis calculated a clonal expansion index for each public chain from normalized within-repertoire ranks of inferred template counts. In a later analysis, generation probabilities were computed with a VDJ recombination model fitted to out-of-frame rearrangements, and the resulting probabilities were checked against IGoR. In a later analysis, TCR-TCR, TCR-HLA and TCR-CMV co-occurrence was scored with hypergeometric tests, and a repertoire-size bias correction was applied to TCR pairs. A later analysis estimated false discovery rates by permuting HLA or CMV assignments 20 times. In a later analysis, co-occurring TCRs were grouped using DBSCAN, and TCRdist sequence similarity was added for clustering within HLA-allele-positive subsets. Co-occurrence clustering excluded repertoires with fewer than 30,000 or more than 120,000 public chains, plus five with anomalous nucleotide sharing. TCRdb holds this immuneACCESS table with in-frame rearrangements only. Some clones are missing; in checked studies, unresolved V genes explain under half, and the rest has no known cause. Clone size and V and J calls were adopted from that table, with D and trimming inferred from the DNA. The sample includes approximately 110,000 clones, with roughly 68% observed a single time. The top ten clones comprise approximately 8.6% of the sample.

Study-wide conclusions, independent of this receptor: A later analysis found that TCR association rates varied across HLA loci, with DRB1 alleles showing the most associated TCRs and HLA-C alleles the fewest. In a later analysis, several top co-occurrence clusters were reported to appear linked to parvovirus B19, influenza, CMV and Epstein-Barr virus. A later genetic analysis associated a missense DCLRE1C variant with V-gene and J-gene trimming of TCR beta chains, and an independent cohort replicated the association. In a later genetic analysis, fewer N-insertions in productive TCRs were reported among donors in an Asian-associated ancestry cluster than the approximately 710-donor mean. An earlier analysis of approximately 530 of the donors showed that most TCR beta V segments appeared in productive rearrangements either about 87% or about 30% of the time, which broadly matched IMGT annotations. Most CMV-associated TCR beta chains appeared to be HLA-restricted in a later analysis, and the HLA associations seemed to be driven largely by CMV exposure. In vitro tests confirmed that three of the cytomegalovirus-associated TCR beta chains recognize cytomegalovirus antigens. Presence/absence analyses assumed roughly uniform sequencing depth across donors, an assumption that may not hold. Cytomegalovirus status was reported to be diagnosed by the classifier with high specificity and sensitivity in both the original and validation cohorts. In a later analysis, 16,951 TCR beta sequences were associated with specific HLA alleles at a false discovery rate of 0.05. In the study, around 150 TCR beta chains were listed as associated with cytomegalovirus. Because counts were too low, roughly 18 rarely observed V segments, including chromosome 9 orphons, were left out of the earlier analysis of about 620 of the donors. CMV serostatus was the only immune exposure information available for the cohort. Correlated functional status among segregating V segments might be attributable to linkage disequilibrium, but an unknown experimental factor could not be ruled out. While some public TCRs were present in many individuals, most TCR sequences turned up only very rarely across donors. HLA typing was unavailable for some donors at each locus, so association tests used only the typed subset. When HLA alleles, especially DR and DQ, strongly co-occurred, TCR associations were difficult to assign to individual alleles. The sequencing pipeline was judged likely to have produced a cluster of highly shared sequence variants as a technical artifact. In this cohort, only TCR beta chains were sequenced, and detectable features were limited by the absence of alpha or paired-chain data. A further reported finding was that TCR beta sequences accurately predicted the HLA-A and HLA-B alleles for most subjects in the first cohort. The authors suggested that the approach could potentially be generalized to other disease states and immunological phenotypes. In a later analysis, HLA-associated TCR beta chains were found to be more clonally expanded and to have lower generation probabilities than equally common non-associated chains.

Comment on this clone: Its antigen is still unknown. Base qualities are missing; no much larger clone stands one base away.

The cohort was made up of 500 to 800 healthy bone marrow donors. Cohort members were all nominally healthy when sampled, although unrecorded immune exposures were likely present. The donor was CMV seropositive and belonged to the group of more than 250 seropositive cohort members. A peripheral blood sample was collected from each donor, and TCR beta sequencing was performed on peripheral blood mononuclear cells. Genomic DNA extraction from the blood cell samples was performed with the Qiagen DNeasy Blood Extraction Kit. The clonotype was recovered from a man aged 30-40 years in good health and CMV-seropositive. Sequencing used PBMCs.

The CDR3 is CASSHLRGAVPEQFF. The nucleotide sequence reads TGTGCCAGCAGCCACCTTCGGGGGGCCGTGCCTGAGCAGTTCTTC. The sequence is built from TRBV11-2 and TRBJ2-1, and TRBD2 may be the D gene, going by 7 matching bases. Taken from the germline V gene, the CDR1 and CDR2 loops are SGHAT and FQNNGV. V is reduced by 5 bases and J by 9 bases, leaving a spacing of 20 bases between them. Measured from the cysteine to the phenylalanine, the CDR3 is 15 residues long. Only the CDR3 portion is preserved as DNA: 45 bases, with reading frame beginning at the first base. When the CDR3 is completed using the reference TRBV11-2 and TRBJ2-1 genes on either side, the full variable domain is EAGVAQSPRYKIIEKRQSVAFWCNPISGHATLYWYQQILGQGPKLLIQFQNNGVVDDSQLPKDRFSAERLKGVDSTLKIQPAKLEDSAVYLCASSHLRGAVPEQFFGPGTRLTVL.